One and the same sample provided the 25 T cell receptor beta chains below, sequenced in a study of lymphopenia after photon versus proton radiotherapy. Clones were read by immunoSEQ multiplex PCR, and TCRdb kept only the in-frame ones, dropping some. The sample gives around 70,000 clones, around 90% of which show up once; about 3% is in the top ten. Sequences were derived from peripheral blood, sampled from a patient treated with photon-based radiotherapy. These TCRs come from a woman aged 70-85 years with pancreatic cancer.

The chain couples TRBV7-2 to TRBJ2-6, with TRBD2 as a possible D gene (5 bases). The CDR3 has 15 residues. Germline CDR1 is SGHTA and CDR2 is FQGNSA. V dropped 7 bases and J dropped 2 bases, with 12 bases sitting between them. In DNA, the CDR3 is TGTGCCAGCACAAAGTGGGGAGCTGGGGCCAACGTCCTGACTTTC. This sequence encodes CASTKWGAGANVLTF.

The chain uses TRBV2 and TRBJ1-2; D ambiguous. This CDR3 region has 12 residues. The V end lost 5 bases, the J end lost 3 bases, and 7 bases lay between the germline ends. The germline V gene has CDR1 SNHLY and CDR2 FYNNEI. CDR3 nucleotide sequence: TGTGCCAGCAGTATAAGAGACTATGGCTACACCTTC. Translated, it gives CASSIRDYGYTF.

This chain links TRBV19 with TRBJ1-2, with 7 bases matching TRBD1. Germline lookup yields CDR1 LNHDA and CDR2 SQIVND (reference sequence). This CDR3 comprises 13 residues. The J segment lost 8 bases and the V segment lost 4 bases, leaving 7 bases of the junction unmatched. Written as DNA, the CDR3 is TGTGCCAGTAGTACCCACAGGGGAGGCGGCTACACCTTC. It yields the protein CASSTHRGGGYTF.

J is TRBJ2-2 and V is TRBV6-1; D uncertain. The CDR3 extends over 16 amino acids. Germline values: CDR1 MNHNS, CDR2 SASEGT. Trimming pared 4 bases from V and 0 bases from J, leaving 12 bases between. DNA of the CDR3: TGTGCCAGCAGTGCGACCATTAGGTCGAACACCGGGGAGCTGTTTTTT. This encodes CASSATIRSNTGELFF.

This chain links TRBV30 with TRBJ1-2; 9 bases align to TRBD1. Germline V gene sequence: CDR1 GTSNPN, CDR2 SVGIG (reference sequence). J lost 8 bases, V lost 5 bases, and 6 bases had no gene match. CDR3 length equals 12 residues. The CDR3 region is CAWAGTGYGYTF. The DNA for the CDR3 is TGTGCCTGGGCCGGGACAGGGTACGGCTACACCTTC.

The chain recombines TRBV30 with TRBJ1-1; no firm D call. Trimming left V 1 base short and J 1 base short, with 7 bases between. The CDR3 length is 13 residues. CDR1 GTSNPN and CDR2 SVGIG come from the germline V gene (reference sequence). The DNA for the CDR3 is TGTGCCTGGAGTGATATGAGGAACACTGAAGCTTTCTTT. It yields the protein CAWSDMRNTEAFF.

The gene calls are TRBV5-4 and TRBJ2-1; the D is unclear. CDR3 size: 13 residues. V was cut by 4 bases and J by 4 bases, with 9 bases left in between. Per the germline V gene, CDR1 is SGHNT and CDR2 is YYREEE (reference sequence). In nucleotides, the CDR3 is TGTGCCAGCAGCCTGACTCCATACAATGAGCAGTTCTTC. The encoded protein is CASSLTPYNEQFF.

The gene calls are TRBV7-2 and TRBJ1-4; tentatively, D is TRBD1 (5 bases). CDR1 and CDR2 from the germline V gene are SGHTA and FQGNSA. Deletions cut 3 bases from V and 7 bases from J, with 9 bases between. The CDR3 loop spans 13 amino acids. DNA for the CDR3: TGTGCCAGCAGCTTCGGGGGGTCTGAAAAACTGTTTTTT. The encoded protein is CASSFGGSEKLFF.

The chain has TRBV14 and TRBJ2-3; no clear D. Trimming shortened V by 4 bases and J by 2 bases, and 13 bases separated the two germline ends. The CDR3 is 15 amino acids. The germline V gene encodes CDR1 SGHDN and CDR2 FVKESK. In DNA, the CDR3 is TGTGCCAGCAGCCGGCCTGGGATCTTCACAGATACGCAGTATTTT. It encodes CASSRPGIFTDTQYF.

The chain carries TRBV5-4 and TRBJ2-1; 9 positions match TRBD2. Trimming cost V 3 bases and J 2 bases; bases outside gene matches: 3. Germline V gene data show CDR1 as SGHNT and CDR2 as YYREEE (reference sequence). CDR3 length equals 15 residues. CDR3 nucleotides: TGTGCCAGCAGCTCACCTAGCGGGGCCTACAATGAGCAGTTCTTC. It yields the protein CASSSPSGAYNEQFF.

Concerning this clone: The sample contains more than one DNA sequence encoding this CDR3. V and J are TRBV15 and TRBJ2-5; D gene unclear. Germline V gives CDR1 LNHNV, CDR2 YYDKDF (reference sequence). V was cut by 0 bases and J by 5 bases, with 4 bases left in between. The CDR3 has 12 residues. The CDR3 coding sequence is TGTGCCACCAGCAGAGATAGGGAGACCCAGTACTTC. Protein: CATSRDRETQYF.

The DNA of the CDR3 is TGTGCCAGTAGTAAAGGCGGGAACTCCTACGAGCAGTACTTC. The encoded protein is CASSKGGNSYEQYF. The chain combines TRBV19 with TRBJ2-7, with D perhaps TRBD2 (6 bases). This CDR3 comprises 14 residues. V dropped 4 bases and J dropped 0 bases, with 10 bases sitting between them. Germline loops: CDR1 LNHDA, CDR2 SQIVND (reference sequence).

The chain combines TRBV28 with TRBJ1-2, with D unclear. CDR3 size: 16 residues. Between the trimmed V and J ends, which lost 2 bases and 4 bases, there was a span of 17 bases. Per germline, CDR1 MDHEN and CDR2 SYDVKM. The DNA for the CDR3 is TGTGCCAGCAGTTTACCGGGAGGGATTGGGCTCTATGGCTACACCTTC. Residues: CASSLPGGIGLYGYTF.

A single count supports this clone. The chain carries TRBV7-9 and TRBJ2-5; possible D gene TRBD2, 6 bases. The V gene lost 4 bases and the J gene lost 5 bases, with 14 bases spanning the gap. Germline loops: CDR1 SEHNR, CDR2 FQNEAQ (reference sequence). The CDR3 consists of 14 residues. The DNA of the CDR3 is TGTGCCAGCAGCTCCCAGACTAGGGCCGAGACCCAGTACTTC. Protein sequence: CASSSQTRAETQYF.

The chain combines TRBV28 with TRBJ2-7, with 10 bases aligning to TRBD1. Germline trimming cut 3 bases from V and 3 bases from J; bases unmatched to any gene: 11. The CDR3 runs to 17 residues. Germline CDR1 and CDR2: MDHEN and SYDVKM. The CDR3 spells CASSFPKDRGQGYEQYF. The CDR3, as DNA: TGTGCCAGCAGTTTTCCCAAAGACAGGGGGCAAGGCTACGAGCAGTACTTC.

This rearrangement joins TRBV11-3 to TRBJ2-2, with unresolved D. Trimming pared 5 bases from V and 5 bases from J, leaving 6 bases between. Germline V CDR1 and CDR2: SGHNT, YENEEA. The length of the CDR3 is 12 residues. CDR3 protein: CASSRKTGELFF. CDR3 sequence (DNA): TGTGCCAGCAGCAGGAAGACCGGGGAGCTGTTTTTT. The full variable domain, with the rest looked up from reference TRBV11-3 and TRBJ2-2, is EAGVVQSPRYKIIEKKQPVAFWCNPISGHNTLYWYLQNLGQGPELLIRYENEEAVDDSQLPKDRFSAERLKGVDSTLKIQPAELGDSAVYLCASSRKTGELFFGEGSRLTVL.

This clone came up once. V usage is TRBV10-3 and J usage is TRBJ2-5, with D perhaps matching TRBD1 (5 bases). The germline gives CDR1 ENHRY, CDR2 SYGVKD. The CDR3 loop spans 14 amino acids. With 5 bases removed from V and 5 bases from J, the gap between germline ends came to 15 bases. The CDR3 DNA reads TGTGCCATCAGTCCCTCCAGGGCTCCGGAGACCCAGTACTTC. This encodes CAISPSRAPETQYF.

The V gene is TRBV28, the J gene TRBJ1-1, with D possibly matching TRBD1 (6 bases). V lost 6 bases and J 0 bases, leaving 11 bases between the germline ends. Germline V CDR1 and CDR2: MDHEN, SYDVKM. The CDR3 is made up of 14 amino acids. The chain's CDR3 is CASRLGHLNTEAFF. In DNA, the CDR3 is TGTGCCAGCAGACTGGGACACTTGAACACTGAAGCTTTCTTT.

V and J are TRBV7-9 and TRBJ2-3; 8 bases agree with TRBD2. V lost 5 bases, J lost 5 bases, and 9 bases stayed unmatched. Germline V gene sequence: CDR1 SEHNR, CDR2 FQNEAQ (reference sequence). The CDR3 is made up of 15 amino acids. As DNA, the CDR3 is TGTGCCAGCAGCCCCCTCGGGACTAGTGGAGATACGCAGTATTTT. Translated, it gives CASSPLGTSGDTQYF. Using reference TRBV7-9 and TRBJ2-3 for the parts outside the CDR3, the full variable domain is DTGVSQNPRHKITKRGQNVTFRCDPISEHNRLYWYRQTLGQGPEFLTYFQNEAQLEKSRLLSDRFSAERPKGSFSTLEIQRTEQGDSAMYLCASSPLGTSGDTQYFGPGTRLTVL.

The V call is TRBV14, the J call TRBJ1-5, with D uncertain. The germline gives CDR1 SGHDN, CDR2 FVKESK. This CDR3 has 13 amino acids. Trimming cost V 0 bases and J 5 bases, with 5 bases left between them. The CDR3 region has the DNA TGTGCCAGCAGCCAAGATCACGATCAGCCCCAGCATTTT. It is translated as CASSQDHDQPQHF.

V usage is TRBV19 and J usage is TRBJ1-5, with D possibly TRBD1 on 5 matching bases. The CDR3 covers 15 residues. V lost 5 bases and J 4 bases, leaving 15 bases between the germline ends. From germline, CDR1 is LNHDA and CDR2 SQIVND (reference sequence). The DNA of the CDR3 is TGTGCCAGTAGTTTCACTGGCGGGGGTAATCAGCCCCAGCATTTT. Its translation: CASSFTGGGNQPQHF.

The rearrangement joins TRBV30 to TRBJ1-2; 7 nucleotides match TRBD1. The germline V gene encodes CDR1 GTSNPN and CDR2 SVGIG (reference sequence). Trimming cost V 4 bases and J 0 bases; bases outside gene matches: 8. The CDR3 is 15 amino acids. This CDR3 is CAWTTGQAANYGYTF. CDR3 nucleotides: TGTGCCTGGACAACTGGACAGGCTGCTAACTATGGCTACACCTTC.

V and J are TRBV7-2 and TRBJ2-3; 10 positions match TRBD2. There are 16 residues in the CDR3. V lost 4 bases, J lost 8 bases, and 12 bases stayed unmatched. Germline V gene data show CDR1 as SGHTA and CDR2 as FQGNSA. CDR3 loop: CASSSSELAGTSTQYF. The DNA for the CDR3 is TGTGCCAGCAGCTCAAGTGAACTAGCGGGAACCTCTACGCAGTATTTT.

This sequence joins TRBV7-9 and TRBJ1-4, with D maybe TRBD1 (5 bases). Between the trimmed V and J ends, which lost 4 bases and 7 bases, there was a span of 7 bases. This CDR3 comprises 12 residues. Looked up from germline, CDR1 is SEHNR and CDR2 is FQNEAQ (reference sequence). The CDR3 nucleotides read TGTGCCAGCAGCTCGGGGGGTGAAAAACTGTTTTTT. Its translation is CASSSGGEKLFF.

This sequence joins TRBV28 and TRBJ2-7; TRBD2 aligns across 8 bases. The CDR3 runs 16 residues. The V and J ends lost 8 bases and 6 bases, in that order; junction bases with no gene match: 18. In germline, CDR1 is MDHEN, CDR2 SYDVKM. CDR3 in DNA: TGTGCCAGCCCTCCGCGGGGGGCCTCCACTTCGGCCGAGCAGTACTTC. It codes for CASPPRGASTSAEQYF.